This T cell receptor (beta chain) appears in the sequencing data of a study of response to subunit inactivated influenza vaccine. Findings of the study overall: Seasonal influenza vaccination, on each occasion, was suggested by the authors to recruit few new T cells.

This clonotype showed up many times. Its antigen is not identified. MiXCR, applied by TCRdb to the RT-PCR reads, yields one record per CDR3 protein. The sample consists of roughly 650,000 distinct CDR3 sequences, around 15% of them appearing once. V lost 1 base to trimming and J lost 0 bases, with 11 bases between them. The CDR3 sequence is 15 residues long. CDR1 DFQATT and CDR2 SNEGSKA come from the germline V gene (reference sequence). The chain employs TRBV20-1 and TRBJ2-3; D may be TRBD1 (5 bases). This sequence was found in a man aged 45-60 years who received an inactivated influenza vaccine. Sequences were derived from PBMCs from blood, sampled 14 to 15 days before vaccination. For the CDR3, the DNA is TGCAGTGCTAGAGGGGCAGGGTCTAGCACAGATACGCAGTATTTT. Encoded protein: CSARGAGSSTDTQYF.